This entry lists 6 T cell receptor beta chains sequenced from one sample in a study of T-cell reconstitution after alpha-beta-depleted transplantation in children. TCRbeta library preparation incorporated unique molecular identifiers. Each CDR3 protein gets one entry after TCRdb re-called the PCR reads with MiXCR. Of about 220,000 distinct CDR3 sequences in the sample, about a sixth were seen once. The sample in question was PBMCs, mostly from graft donor cells, obtained 360 days after TCRalphabeta/CD19-depleted stem cell transplant. These receptor sequences come from a male patient aged 2-10 years who had a stem cell transplant for acute lymphoblastic leukemia, so the T cells may come from the graft donor.

This clonotype was seen a few times. The V and J genes are TRBV11-3 and TRBJ2-2; no clear D gene. The CDR3 is 13 residues long. Germline CDR1 is SGHNT and CDR2 is YENEEA. Trimming cost V 4 bases and J 9 bases, with 12 bases left between them. CDR3 sequence reads: CASSSDGSRELFF. Here the CDR3 DNA reads TGTGCCAGCAGCTCCGACGGTTCCCGGGAGCTGTTTTTT.

This clonotype was observed a few times. The chain uses TRBV28 and TRBJ2-5; 10 nucleotides line up with TRBD1. From germline, CDR1 is MDHEN and CDR2 SYDVKM. The CDR3 sequence is 15 residues long. V lost 4 bases, J lost 5 bases, and 7 bases stayed unmatched. As DNA, the CDR3 is TGTGCCAGCAGTTACCCGGGACAGGGGTCCGAGACCCAGTACTTC. As protein: CASSYPGQGSETQYF.

The chain recombines TRBV20-1 with TRBJ2-5; no firm D call. The CDR3 length is 13 residues. Per germline, CDR1 DFQATT and CDR2 SNEGSKA (reference sequence). The V end was cut by 6 bases, the J end by 4 bases, with 15 bases between. Written as DNA, the CDR3 is TGCAGTGCCAACGAGAGCCCACGAGAGACCCAGTACTTC. This sequence encodes CSANESPRETQYF.

V and J are TRBV7-8 and TRBJ2-7; D possibly matches TRBD1 or TRBD2 (5 bases each). The CDR3 is made up of 18 amino acids. In germline, CDR1 is SGHVS, CDR2 FQNEAQ. Between the trimmed V and J ends, which lost 0 bases and 0 bases, there was a span of 18 bases. The CDR3 region has the DNA TGTGCCAGCAGCTTAGCGTTCGGGACCCCCTCCTTCTCCTACGAGCAGTACTTC. This encodes CASSLAFGTPSFSYEQYF.

The V and J genes are TRBV18 and TRBJ2-5; D perhaps matches TRBD2 (6 bases). CDR3 length equals 16 residues. Trimming cost V 4 bases and J 1 base, with 16 bases left between them. Per germline, CDR1 KGHSH and CDR2 LQKENI. CDR3 loop: CASSLRPRDSQETQYF. CDR3 DNA sequence: TGTGCCAGCTCACTAAGACCCCGGGACTCCCAAGAGACCCAGTACTTC.

The V and J genes are TRBV10-3 and TRBJ2-2, with a possible D match to TRBD2 (7 bases). The germline V gene encodes CDR1 ENHRY and CDR2 SYGVKD. The CDR3 is 14 amino acids. Between the trimmed V and J ends, which lost 10 bases and 3 bases, there was a span of 15 bases. CDR3 DNA sequence: TGTGCCAGCCATGGGGGGGCGGACACCGGGGAGCTGTTTTTT. Its translation is CASHGGADTGELFF.